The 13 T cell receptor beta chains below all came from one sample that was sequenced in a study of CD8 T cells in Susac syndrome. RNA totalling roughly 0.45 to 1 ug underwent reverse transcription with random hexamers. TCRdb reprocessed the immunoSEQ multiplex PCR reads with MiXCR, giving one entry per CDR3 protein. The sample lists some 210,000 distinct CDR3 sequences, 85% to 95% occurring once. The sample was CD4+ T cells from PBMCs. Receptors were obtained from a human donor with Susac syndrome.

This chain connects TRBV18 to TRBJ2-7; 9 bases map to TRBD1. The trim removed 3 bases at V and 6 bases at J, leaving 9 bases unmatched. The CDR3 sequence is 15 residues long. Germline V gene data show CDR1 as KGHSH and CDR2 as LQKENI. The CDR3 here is CASSPAGTGIGEQYF. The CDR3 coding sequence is TGTGCCAGCTCACCGGCCGGGACAGGGATAGGCGAGCAGTACTTC.

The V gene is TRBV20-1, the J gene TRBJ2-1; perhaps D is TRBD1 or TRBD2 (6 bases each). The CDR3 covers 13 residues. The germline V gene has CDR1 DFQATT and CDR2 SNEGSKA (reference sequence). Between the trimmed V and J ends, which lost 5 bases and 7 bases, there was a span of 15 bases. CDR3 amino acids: CSAARPGANEQFF. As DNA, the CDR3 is TGCAGTGCTGCCAGACCGGGGGCAAATGAGCAGTTCTTC.

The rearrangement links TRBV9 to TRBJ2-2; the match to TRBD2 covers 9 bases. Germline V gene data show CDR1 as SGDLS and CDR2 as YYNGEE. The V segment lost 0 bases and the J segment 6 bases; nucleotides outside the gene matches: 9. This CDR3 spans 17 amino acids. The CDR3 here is CASSVASGGQWSGELFF. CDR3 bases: TGTGCCAGCAGCGTAGCCAGCGGGGGGCAATGGTCCGGGGAGCTGTTTTTT. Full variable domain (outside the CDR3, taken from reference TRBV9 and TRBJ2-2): DSGVTQTPKHLITATGQRVTLRCSPRSGDLSVYWYQQSLDQGLQFLIQYYNGEERAKGNILERFSAQQFPDLHSELNLSSLELGDSALYFCASSVASGGQWSGELFFGEGSRLTVL.

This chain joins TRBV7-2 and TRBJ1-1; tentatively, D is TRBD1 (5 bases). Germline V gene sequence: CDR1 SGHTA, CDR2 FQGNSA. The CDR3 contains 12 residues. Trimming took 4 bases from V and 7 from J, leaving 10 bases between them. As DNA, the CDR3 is TGTGCCAGCAGCTCGGACACCAGTGAAGCTTTCTTT. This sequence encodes CASSSDTSEAFF.

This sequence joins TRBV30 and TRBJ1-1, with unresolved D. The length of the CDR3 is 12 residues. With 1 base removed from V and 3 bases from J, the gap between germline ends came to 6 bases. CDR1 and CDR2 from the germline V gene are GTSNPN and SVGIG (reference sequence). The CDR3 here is CAWSGGDTEAFF. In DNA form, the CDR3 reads TGTGCCTGGAGTGGGGGAGACACTGAAGCTTTCTTT.

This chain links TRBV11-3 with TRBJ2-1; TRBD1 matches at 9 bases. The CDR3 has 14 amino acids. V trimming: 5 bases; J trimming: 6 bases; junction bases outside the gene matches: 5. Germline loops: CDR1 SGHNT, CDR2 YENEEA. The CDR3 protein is CASSIVTGGNEQFF. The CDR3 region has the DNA TGTGCCAGCAGCATAGTGACAGGGGGCAATGAGCAGTTCTTC.

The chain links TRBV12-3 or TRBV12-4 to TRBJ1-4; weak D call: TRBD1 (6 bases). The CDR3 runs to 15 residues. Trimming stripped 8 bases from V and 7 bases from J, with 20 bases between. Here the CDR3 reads CASRDHRGAGEKLFF. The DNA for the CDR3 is TGTGCCAGCCGCGACCACCGGGGGGCAGGTGAAAAACTGTTTTTT.

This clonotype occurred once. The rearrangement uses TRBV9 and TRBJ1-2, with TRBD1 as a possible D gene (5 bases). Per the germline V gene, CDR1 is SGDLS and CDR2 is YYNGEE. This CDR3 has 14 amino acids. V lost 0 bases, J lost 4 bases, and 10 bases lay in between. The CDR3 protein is CASSVGDSSYGYTF. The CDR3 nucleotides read TGTGCCAGCAGCGTAGGAGACAGCTCCTATGGCTACACCTTC.

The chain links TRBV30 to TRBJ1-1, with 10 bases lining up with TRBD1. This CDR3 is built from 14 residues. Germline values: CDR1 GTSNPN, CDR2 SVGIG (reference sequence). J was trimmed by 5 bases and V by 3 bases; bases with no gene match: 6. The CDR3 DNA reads TGTGCCTGGAGCGGGACAGGGGTTTGGACTGAAGCTTTCTTT. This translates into CAWSGTGVWTEAFF.

The CDR3 DNA is TGTGCCAGCAGCCTCCTGGACGGGAACACTGAAGCTTTCTTT. Residues: CASSLLDGNTEAFF. V usage is TRBV9 and J usage is TRBJ1-1; no clear D gene. With 4 bases removed from V and 1 base from J, the gap between germline ends came to 11 bases. This CDR3 is 14 amino acids long. Germline-derived CDR1 and CDR2 are SGDLS and YYNGEE.

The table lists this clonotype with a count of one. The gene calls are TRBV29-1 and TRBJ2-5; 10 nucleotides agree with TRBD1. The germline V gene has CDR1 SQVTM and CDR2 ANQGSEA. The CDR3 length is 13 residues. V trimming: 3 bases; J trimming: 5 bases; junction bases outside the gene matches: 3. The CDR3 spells CSVERTGGETQYF. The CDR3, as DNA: TGCAGCGTTGAGCGGACAGGGGGGGAGACCCAGTACTTC.

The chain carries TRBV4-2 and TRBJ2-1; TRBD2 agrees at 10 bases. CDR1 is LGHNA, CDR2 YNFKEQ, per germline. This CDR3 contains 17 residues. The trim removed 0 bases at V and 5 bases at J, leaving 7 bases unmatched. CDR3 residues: CASSQDEGTSEDNEQFF. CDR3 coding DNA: TGTGCCAGCAGCCAAGATGAAGGGACTAGCGAAGACAATGAGCAGTTCTTC.

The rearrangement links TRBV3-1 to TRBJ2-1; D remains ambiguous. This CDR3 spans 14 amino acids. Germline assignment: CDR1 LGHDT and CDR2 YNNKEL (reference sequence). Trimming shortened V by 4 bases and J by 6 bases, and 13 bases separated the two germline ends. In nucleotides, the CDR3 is TGTGCCAGCAGCCCCCCTTCCCCCTTCAATGAGCAGTTCTTC. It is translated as CASSPPSPFNEQFF.